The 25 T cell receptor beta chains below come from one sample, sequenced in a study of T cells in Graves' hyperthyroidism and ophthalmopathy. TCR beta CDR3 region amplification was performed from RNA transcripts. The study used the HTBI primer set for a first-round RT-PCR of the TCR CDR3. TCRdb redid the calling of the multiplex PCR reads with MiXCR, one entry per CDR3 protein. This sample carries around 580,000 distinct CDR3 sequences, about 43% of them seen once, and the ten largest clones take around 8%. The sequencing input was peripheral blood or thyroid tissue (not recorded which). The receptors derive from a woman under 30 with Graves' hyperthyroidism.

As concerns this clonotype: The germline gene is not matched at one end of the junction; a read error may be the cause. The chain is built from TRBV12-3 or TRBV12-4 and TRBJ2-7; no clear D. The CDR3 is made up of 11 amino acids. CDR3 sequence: CAGSLSYEQYF. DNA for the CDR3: TGTGCCGGCAGTTTGTCCTACGAGCAGTACTTC.

This CDR3 is CATSSYGTGYQPQHF. The DNA for the CDR3 is TGTGCCACCAGCAGCTATGGGACAGGGTATCAGCCCCAGCATTTT. The chain combines TRBV15 with TRBJ1-5; 9 positions agree with TRBD1. Germline CDR1 and CDR2: LNHNV and YYDKDF (reference sequence). The V segment lost 3 bases and the J segment 5 bases; nucleotides outside the gene matches: 5. The CDR3 contains 15 residues.

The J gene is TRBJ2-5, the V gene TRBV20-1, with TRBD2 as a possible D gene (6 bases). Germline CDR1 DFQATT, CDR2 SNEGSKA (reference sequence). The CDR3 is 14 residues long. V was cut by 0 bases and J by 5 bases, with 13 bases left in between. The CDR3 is CSARDRLVGETQYF. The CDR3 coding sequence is TGCAGTGCTAGAGATAGACTAGTGGGTGAGACCCAGTACTTC.

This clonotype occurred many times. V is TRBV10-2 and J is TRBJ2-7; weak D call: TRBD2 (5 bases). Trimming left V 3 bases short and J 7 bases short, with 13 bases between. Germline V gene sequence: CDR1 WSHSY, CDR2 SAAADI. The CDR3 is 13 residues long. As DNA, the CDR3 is TGCGCCAGCAGTGACGGCAGGAGAGGGGAGCAGTACTTC. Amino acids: CASSDGRRGEQYF.

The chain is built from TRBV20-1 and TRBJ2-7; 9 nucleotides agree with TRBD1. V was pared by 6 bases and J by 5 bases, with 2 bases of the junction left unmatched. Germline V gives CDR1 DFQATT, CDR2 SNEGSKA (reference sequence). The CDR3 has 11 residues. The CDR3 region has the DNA TGCAGTGCCAACAGGGGGCACGAGCAGTACTTC. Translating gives CSANRGHEQYF.

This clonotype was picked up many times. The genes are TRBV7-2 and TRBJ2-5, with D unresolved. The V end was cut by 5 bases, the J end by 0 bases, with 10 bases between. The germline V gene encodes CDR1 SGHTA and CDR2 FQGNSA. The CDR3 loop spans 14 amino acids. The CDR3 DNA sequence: TGTGCCAGCAGCCCAGCAAGGGACCAAGAGACCCAGTACTTC. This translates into CASSPARDQETQYF.

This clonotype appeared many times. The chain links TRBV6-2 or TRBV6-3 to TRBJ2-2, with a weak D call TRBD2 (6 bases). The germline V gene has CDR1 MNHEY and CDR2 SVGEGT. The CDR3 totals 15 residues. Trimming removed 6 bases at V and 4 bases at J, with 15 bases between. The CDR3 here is CASSLALGSTGELFF. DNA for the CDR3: TGTGCCAGCAGCCTAGCCCTCGGGAGCACCGGGGAGCTGTTTTTT.

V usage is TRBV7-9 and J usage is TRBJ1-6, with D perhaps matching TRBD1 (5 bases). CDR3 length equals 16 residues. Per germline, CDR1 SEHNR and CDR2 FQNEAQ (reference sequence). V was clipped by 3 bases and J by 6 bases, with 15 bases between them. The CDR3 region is CASSLSGAGFNSPLHF. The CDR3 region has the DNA TGTGCCAGCAGCTTGAGCGGGGCCGGGTTTAATTCACCCCTCCACTTT.

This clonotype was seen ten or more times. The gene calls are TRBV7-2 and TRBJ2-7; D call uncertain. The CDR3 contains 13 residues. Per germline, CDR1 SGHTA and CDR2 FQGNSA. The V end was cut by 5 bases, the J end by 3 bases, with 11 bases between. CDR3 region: CASSPELGYEQYF. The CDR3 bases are TGTGCCAGCAGCCCAGAACTGGGCTACGAGCAGTACTTC.

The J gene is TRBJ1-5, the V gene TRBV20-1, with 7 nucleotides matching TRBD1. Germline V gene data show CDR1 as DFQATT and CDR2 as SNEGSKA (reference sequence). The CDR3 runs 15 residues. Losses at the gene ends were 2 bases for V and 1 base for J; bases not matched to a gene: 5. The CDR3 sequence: CSARRGGGSNQPQHF. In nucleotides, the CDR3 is TGCAGTGCTAGACGGGGAGGGGGCAGCAATCAGCCCCAGCATTTT.

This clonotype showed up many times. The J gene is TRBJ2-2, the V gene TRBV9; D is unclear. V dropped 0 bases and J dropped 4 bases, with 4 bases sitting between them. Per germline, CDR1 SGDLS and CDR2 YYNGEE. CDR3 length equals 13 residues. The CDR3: CASSVVVTGELFF. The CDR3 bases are TGTGCCAGCAGCGTAGTGGTCACCGGGGAGCTGTTTTTT.

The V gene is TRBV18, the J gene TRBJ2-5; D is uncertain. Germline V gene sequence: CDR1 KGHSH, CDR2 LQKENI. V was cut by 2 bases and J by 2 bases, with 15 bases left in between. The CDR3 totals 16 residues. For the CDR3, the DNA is TGTGCCAGCTCACCATGGTTTACGACCTATCAAGAGACCCAGTACTTC. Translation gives CASSPWFTTYQETQYF. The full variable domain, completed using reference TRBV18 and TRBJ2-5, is NAGVMQNPRHLVRRRGQEARLRCSPMKGHSHVYWYRQLPEEGLKFMVYLQKENIIDESGMPKERFSAEFPKEGPSILRIQQVVRGDSAAYFCASSPWFTTYQETQYFGPGTRLLVL.

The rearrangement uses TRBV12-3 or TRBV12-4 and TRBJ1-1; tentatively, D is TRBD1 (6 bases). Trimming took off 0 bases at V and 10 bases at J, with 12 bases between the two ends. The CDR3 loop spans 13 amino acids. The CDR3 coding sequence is TGTGCCAGCAGTTTAGCGGGCAGGGGTACAGCTTTCTTT. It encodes CASSLAGRGTAFF.

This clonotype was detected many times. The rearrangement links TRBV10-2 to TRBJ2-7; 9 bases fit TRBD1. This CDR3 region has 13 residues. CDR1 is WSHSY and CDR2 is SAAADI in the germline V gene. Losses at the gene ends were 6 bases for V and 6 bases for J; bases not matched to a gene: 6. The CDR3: CASRPGQGSEQYF. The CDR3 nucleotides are TGCGCCAGCAGGCCGGGACAGGGCAGCGAGCAGTACTTC.

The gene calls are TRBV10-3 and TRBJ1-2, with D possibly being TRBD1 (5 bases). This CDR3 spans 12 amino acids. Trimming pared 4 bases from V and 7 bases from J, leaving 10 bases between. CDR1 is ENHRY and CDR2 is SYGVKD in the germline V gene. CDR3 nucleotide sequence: TGTGCCATCAGTGCGGGGCTCGGTGGCTACACCTTC. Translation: CAISAGLGGYTF.

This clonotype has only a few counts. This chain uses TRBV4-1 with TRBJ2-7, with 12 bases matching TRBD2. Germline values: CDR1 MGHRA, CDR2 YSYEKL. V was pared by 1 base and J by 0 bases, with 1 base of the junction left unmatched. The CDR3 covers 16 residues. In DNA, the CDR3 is TGCGCCAGCAGCCAAGGGACTAGCGGGGTCTCCTACGAGCAGTACTTC. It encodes CASSQGTSGVSYEQYF.

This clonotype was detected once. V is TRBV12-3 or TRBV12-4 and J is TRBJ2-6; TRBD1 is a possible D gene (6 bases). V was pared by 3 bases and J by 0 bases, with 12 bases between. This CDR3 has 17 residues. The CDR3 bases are TGTGCCAGCAGTTTGCAATCGGACAGCTCTGGGGCCAACGTCCTGACTTTC. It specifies CASSLQSDSSGANVLTF.

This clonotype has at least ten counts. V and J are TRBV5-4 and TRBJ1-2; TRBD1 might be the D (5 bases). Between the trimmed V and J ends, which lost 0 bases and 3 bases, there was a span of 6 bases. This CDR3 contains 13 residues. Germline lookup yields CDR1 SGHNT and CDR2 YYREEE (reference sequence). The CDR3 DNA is TGTGCCAGCAGCTTGGGGGGGGACTATGGCTACACCTTC. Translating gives CASSLGGDYGYTF.

The CDR3 sequence is CSLAREQPQHF. CDR3 nucleotides: TGCAGCTTAGCCAGAGAGCAGCCCCAGCATTTT. This sequence joins TRBV29-1 and TRBJ1-5, with D unclear. The CDR3 covers 11 residues. The V gene's germline CDR1 is SQVTM and CDR2 ANQGSEA. V lost 8 bases, J lost 7 bases, and 12 bases lay in between.

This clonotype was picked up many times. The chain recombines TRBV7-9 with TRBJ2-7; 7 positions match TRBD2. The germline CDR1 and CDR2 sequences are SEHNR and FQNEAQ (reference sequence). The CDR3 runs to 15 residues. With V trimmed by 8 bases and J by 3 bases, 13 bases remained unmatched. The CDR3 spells CASRKDGAGSYEQYF. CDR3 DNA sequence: TGTGCCAGCCGTAAAGATGGAGCGGGGAGCTACGAGCAGTACTTC.

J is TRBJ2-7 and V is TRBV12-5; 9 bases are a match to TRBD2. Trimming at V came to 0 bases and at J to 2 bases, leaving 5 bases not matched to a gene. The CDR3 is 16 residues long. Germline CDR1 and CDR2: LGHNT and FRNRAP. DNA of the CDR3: TGTGCTAGTGGTTTGGTCCCGGGACTAGCTACCTACGAGCAGTACTTC. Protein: CASGLVPGLATYEQYF. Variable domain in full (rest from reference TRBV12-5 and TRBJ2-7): DARVTQTPRHKVTEMGQEVTMRCQPILGHNTVFWYRQTMMQGLELLAYFRNRAPLDDSGMPKDRFSAEMPDATLATLKIQPSEPRDSAVYFCASGLVPGLATYEQYFGPGTRLTVT.

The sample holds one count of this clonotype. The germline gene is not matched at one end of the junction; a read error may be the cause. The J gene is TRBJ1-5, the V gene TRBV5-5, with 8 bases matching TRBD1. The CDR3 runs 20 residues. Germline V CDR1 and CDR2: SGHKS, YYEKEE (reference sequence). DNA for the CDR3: TGCGCCAGCAGCGCCGGGACAGGAGCCCTCACATACTACCGGGAGCAGCCCCAGCATTTT. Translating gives CASSAGTGALTYYREQPQHF.

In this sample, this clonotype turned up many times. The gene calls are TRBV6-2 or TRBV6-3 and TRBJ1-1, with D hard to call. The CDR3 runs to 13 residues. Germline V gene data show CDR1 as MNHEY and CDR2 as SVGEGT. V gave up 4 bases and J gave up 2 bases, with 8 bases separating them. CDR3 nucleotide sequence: TGTGCCAGCAGTTTGGAGGACAACACTGAAGCTTTCTTT. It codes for CASSLEDNTEAFF.

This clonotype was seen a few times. CDR3: CATLLRDRNEQFF. The CDR3 coding sequence is TGTGCCACCCTACTCCGGGACCGCAATGAGCAGTTCTTC. J is TRBJ2-7 and V is TRBV7-9; D may match TRBD1 or TRBD2 (5 bases each). The DNA matches TRBJ2-1 better at its end, which makes the J call doubtful. Germline V gene sequence: CDR1 SEHNR, CDR2 FQNEAQ (reference sequence). This CDR3 contains 13 residues.

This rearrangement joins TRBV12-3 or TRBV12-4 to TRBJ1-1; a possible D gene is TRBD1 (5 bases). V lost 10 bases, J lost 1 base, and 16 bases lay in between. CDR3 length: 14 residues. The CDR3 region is CATSTHGGNTEAFF. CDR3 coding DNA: TGTGCCACCTCGACACATGGGGGGAACACTGAAGCTTTCTTT.